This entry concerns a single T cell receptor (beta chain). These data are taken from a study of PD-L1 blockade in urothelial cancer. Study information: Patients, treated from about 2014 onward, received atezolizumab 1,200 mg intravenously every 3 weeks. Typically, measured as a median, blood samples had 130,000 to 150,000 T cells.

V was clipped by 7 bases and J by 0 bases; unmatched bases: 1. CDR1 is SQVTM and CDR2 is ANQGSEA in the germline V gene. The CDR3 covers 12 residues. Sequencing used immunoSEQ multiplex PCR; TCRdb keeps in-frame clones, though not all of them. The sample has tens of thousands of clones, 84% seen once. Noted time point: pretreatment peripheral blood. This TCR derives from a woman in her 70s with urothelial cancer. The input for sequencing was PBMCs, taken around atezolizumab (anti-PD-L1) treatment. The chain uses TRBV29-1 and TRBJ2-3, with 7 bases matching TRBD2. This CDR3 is CSGSGSTDTQYF. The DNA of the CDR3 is TGCAGCGGTAGCGGGAGCACAGATACGCAGTATTTT.